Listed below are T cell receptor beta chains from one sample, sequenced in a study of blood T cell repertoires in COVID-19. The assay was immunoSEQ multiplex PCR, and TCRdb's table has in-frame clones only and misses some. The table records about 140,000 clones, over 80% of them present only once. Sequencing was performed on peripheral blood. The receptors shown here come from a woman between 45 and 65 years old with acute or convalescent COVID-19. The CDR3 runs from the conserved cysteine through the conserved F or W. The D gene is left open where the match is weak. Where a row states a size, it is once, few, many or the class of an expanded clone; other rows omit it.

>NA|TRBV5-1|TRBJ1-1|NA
CASSLARVSGTEAFF
TGCGCCAGCAGCTTGGCCCGGGTTTCCGGCACTGAAGCTTTCTTT
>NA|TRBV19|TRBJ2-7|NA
CASSIGGSSYEQYF
TGTGCCAGTAGTATAGGGGGCAGTTCCTACGAGCAGTACTTC
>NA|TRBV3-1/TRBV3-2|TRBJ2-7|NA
CASSQGREQYF
TGTGCCAGCAGCCAAGGTCGCGAGCAGTACTTC
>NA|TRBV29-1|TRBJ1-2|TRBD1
CSVEGTGVRGYTF
TGCAGCGTTGAAGGGACAGGGGTCCGGGGCTACACCTTC
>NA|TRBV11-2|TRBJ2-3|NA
CASSLGYSTDTQYF
TGTGCCAGCAGCTTAGGTTATAGCACAGATACGCAGTATTTT
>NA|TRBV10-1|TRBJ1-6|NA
CASSEGGAYNSPLHF
TGCGCCAGCAGTGAGGGGGGGGCGTATAATTCACCCCTCCACTTT
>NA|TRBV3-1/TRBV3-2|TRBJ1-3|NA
CASRFSSGNTIYF
TGTGCCAGCAGATTTAGCTCTGGAAACACCATATATTTT
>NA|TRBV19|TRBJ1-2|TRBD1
CASTASGGARFSIYGYTF
TGTGCCAGTACCGCCTCAGGGGGAGCCAGGTTCAGCATCTATGGCTACACCTTC
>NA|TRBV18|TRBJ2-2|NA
CASSGAGHTGELFF
TGTGCCAGCTCAGGAGCAGGGCACACCGGGGAGCTGTTTTTT
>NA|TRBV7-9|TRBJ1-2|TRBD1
CASSHPGGHGYTF
TGTGCCAGCAGCCACCCAGGGGGACATGGCTACACCTTC
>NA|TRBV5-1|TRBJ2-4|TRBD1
CASSPDRGLNIQYF
TGCGCCAGCAGCCCGGACAGGGGGCTGAACATTCAGTACTTC
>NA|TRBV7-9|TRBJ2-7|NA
CASSLSLGREQYF
TGTGCCAGCAGCTTATCTTTGGGGCGGGAGCAGTACTTC
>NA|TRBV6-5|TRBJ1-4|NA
CASSLRTVPAEKLFF
TGTGCCAGCAGTCTCAGGACAGTACCGGCTGAAAAACTGTTTTTT
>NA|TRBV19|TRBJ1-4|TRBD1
CASRIRQGGRLFF
TGTGCCAGTAGGATCCGACAGGGAGGCAGACTGTTTTTT
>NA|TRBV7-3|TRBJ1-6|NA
CASSLTGQSSPLHF
TGTGCCAGCAGCTTAACGGGACAAAGTTCACCCCTCCACTTT
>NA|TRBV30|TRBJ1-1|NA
CAWKGSEAFF
TGTGCCTGGAAGGGGTCTGAAGCTTTCTTT
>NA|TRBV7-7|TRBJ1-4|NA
CASSTSQGSEKLFF
TGTGCTAGCAGCACGTCACAGGGCAGCGAAAAACTGTTTTTT
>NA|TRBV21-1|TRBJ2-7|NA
CASSKLSNSGRPLVGEQYF
TGTGCCAGCAGCAAATTGTCAAATAGCGGGAGGCCTCTCGTGGGAGAGCAGTACTTC
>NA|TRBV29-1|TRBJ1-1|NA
CSVEDGRVAFF
TGCAGCGTTGAAGATGGGAGAGTAGCTTTCTTT
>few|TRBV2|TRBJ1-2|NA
CASSYIELYGYTF
TGTGCCAGCAGTTATATAGAGCTCTATGGCTACACCTTC
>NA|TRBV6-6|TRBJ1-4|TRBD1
CASSPGTGHEKLFF
TGTGCCAGCAGCCCCGGGACAGGGCACGAAAAACTGTTTTTT
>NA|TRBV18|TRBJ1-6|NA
CASSQQGPNSPLHF
TGTGCCAGCTCACAGCAGGGGCCTAATTCACCCCTCCACTTT
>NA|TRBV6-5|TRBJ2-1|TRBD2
CASRGTSRDEQFF
TGTGCCAGCAGGGGGACTAGCAGGGATGAGCAGTTCTTC
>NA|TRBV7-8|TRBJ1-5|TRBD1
CASSSWTGVSNQPQHF
TGTGCCAGCAGCTCTTGGACAGGGGTAAGCAATCAGCCCCAGCATTTT
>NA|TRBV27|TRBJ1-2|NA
CASSLSGRTAFYGYTF
TGTGCCAGCAGTTTGTCGGGCAGGACAGCATTCTATGGCTACACCTTC
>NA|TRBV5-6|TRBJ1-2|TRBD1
CASSLVQGGANYGYTF
TGTGCCAGCAGCTTAGTTCAGGGGGGAGCTAACTATGGCTACACCTTC
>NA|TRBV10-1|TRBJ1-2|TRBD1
CASSPGGNYGYTF
TGCGCCAGCAGCCCAGGGGGCAACTATGGCTACACCTTC